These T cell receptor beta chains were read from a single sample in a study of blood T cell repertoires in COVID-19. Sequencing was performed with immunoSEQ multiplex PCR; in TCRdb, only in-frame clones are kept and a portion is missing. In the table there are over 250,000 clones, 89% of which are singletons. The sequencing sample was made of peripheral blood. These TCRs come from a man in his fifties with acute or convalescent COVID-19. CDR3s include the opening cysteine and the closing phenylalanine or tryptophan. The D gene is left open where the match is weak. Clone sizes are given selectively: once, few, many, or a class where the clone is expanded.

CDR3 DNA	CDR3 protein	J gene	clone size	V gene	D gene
TGTGCCAGCAGACCCACAGGGGGCGCGACAGATACGCAGTATTTT	CASRPTGGATDTQYF	TRBJ2-3	once	TRBV7-3	TRBD1
TGTGCCAGTTCCCGGGCAGGGGGAGTGGAGACCCAGTACTTC	CASSRAGGVETQYF	TRBJ2-5	.	TRBV19	TRBD1
TGCAGTGCTAGTTCGCGGGGGGTGTGGGGACAGGGTGATCAGCCCCAGCATTTT	CSASSRGVWGQGDQPQHF	TRBJ1-5	.	TRBV20-1	TRBD1
TGTGCCAGCACCAACCCGGGACAGGGCCCCTCACCCCTCCACTTT	CASTNPGQGPSPLHF	TRBJ1-6	.	TRBV11-2	TRBD1
TGTGCCAGCAGTGAAGCCCCCCCGGGTGAGCAGTTCTTC	CASSEAPPGEQFF	TRBJ2-1	.	TRBV6-1	.
TGTGCCAGTAGTATACCGTATCAGCCCCAGCATTTT	CASSIPYQPQHF	TRBJ1-5	.	TRBV19	.
TGTGCCAGCACCCCCAATCGGGCTAACTATGGCTACACCTTC	CASTPNRANYGYTF	TRBJ1-2	few	TRBV5-8	.
TGTGCCAGCAGCTTACTTGTGGCAAACTACAATGAGCAGTTCTTC	CASSLLVANYNEQFF	TRBJ2-1	.	TRBV7-6	.
TGTGCCAGCGGCGGGGGGCCTAGCACTGAAGCTTTCTTT	CASGGGPSTEAFF	TRBJ1-1	.	TRBV3-1/TRBV3-2	.
TGTGCCAGCAGCTCTAGCGGGGGAGGAGAGACCCAGTACTTC	CASSSSGGGETQYF	TRBJ2-5	.	TRBV3-1/TRBV3-2	TRBD2
TGTGCCAGCAGCGCTTACAGGGTTGCCCATGGCTACACCTTC	CASSAYRVAHGYTF	TRBJ1-2	.	TRBV5-6	.
TGTGCCAGCAGCTTCGGACAGAGCAATCAGCCCCAGCATTTT	CASSFGQSNQPQHF	TRBJ1-5	.	TRBV5-5	.
TGTGCCAGCAGTCCCAACGAGGGCTCTGAAGCTTTCTTT	CASSPNEGSEAFF	TRBJ1-1	.	TRBV2	.
TGCAGTGCTAGTAGAGGATCTCACGATCAGCCCCAGCATTTT	CSASRGSHDQPQHF	TRBJ1-5	.	TRBV20-1	.
TGCGCCAGCAGCTTGGTGGGGGCACAAGTCGGGTCACCTGAAGCTTTCTTT	CASSLVGAQVGSPEAFF	TRBJ1-1	.	TRBV5-1	.
TGCGCCAGCAGCCCACAGGGGGGTGGTGAGACCCAGTACTTC	CASSPQGGGETQYF	TRBJ2-5	.	TRBV5-1	TRBD1
TGCGCCAGCAGCTTGCATCGGGACAGGGACACTGAAGCTTTCTTT	CASSLHRDRDTEAFF	TRBJ1-1	.	TRBV5-1	TRBD1
TGTGCCAGCAGGGATGCAGGACAGCCCCAGCATTTT	CASRDAGQPQHF	TRBJ1-5	.	TRBV2	.
TGTGCCAGCAGCCATAGACAGGGGAGGGAGACCCAGTACTTC	CASSHRQGRETQYF	TRBJ2-5	.	TRBV7-9	TRBD1
TGCGCCAGCAGCCTGCTAGCGGCCACTAGCACAGATACGCAGTATTTT	CASSLLAATSTDTQYF	TRBJ2-3	.	TRBV4-1	TRBD2
TGTGCCAGCAGCCCGGACAGGGAGGGGTACGAGCAGTACTTC	CASSPDREGYEQYF	TRBJ2-7	.	TRBV7-3	.
TGTGCCAGCAGCCAGGGGACAGGTAATCAGCCCCAGCATTTT	CASSQGTGNQPQHF	TRBJ1-5	once	TRBV14	TRBD1
TGTGCCAGTAGCCGGGGGGGGGACTATGGCTACACCTTC	CASSRGGDYGYTF	TRBJ1-2	.	TRBV19	.
TGTGCCAGCAGCCAACGCTCTGTAGCCTCCTACGAGCAGTACTTC	CASSQRSVASYEQYF	TRBJ2-7	.	TRBV3-1/TRBV3-2	.